The entry below describes one TCR beta chain. Data came from immunoSEQ multiplex PCR; TCRdb stores just in-frame clones and leaves some out. The repertoire holds more than 75,000 clones, with roughly 86% as singletons. This entry belongs to a study of T cell responses to AZD1222 COVID-19 vaccine. Germline trimming cut 6 bases from V and 2 bases from J; bases unmatched to any gene: 11. Germline lookup yields CDR1 LNHDA and CDR2 SQIVND (reference sequence). The CDR3 extends over 16 amino acids. The source was peripheral blood, collected 28 days after the second AZD1222 dose. The chain couples TRBV19 to TRBJ1-2, with TRBD1 matching over 8 bases. The origin of this receptor is an adult who received the AZD1222 COVID-19 vaccine. Here the CDR3 reads CASSKLSTGVNYGYTF. The CDR3 DNA reads TGTGCCAGTAGCAAACTTTCGACAGGGGTGAACTATGGCTACACCTTC.